This TCR beta chain was observed in a study of blood T cell repertoires in COVID-19. The overall study: There were acute and convalescent COVID-19 samples, and they came from the United States, Italy and Spain.

The CDR3 consists of 12 residues. Trimming cost V 4 bases and J 1 base, with 4 bases left between them. Germline CDR1 LNHDA, CDR2 SQIVND (reference sequence). Data came from immunoSEQ multiplex PCR; TCRdb stores just in-frame clones and leaves some out. The data show tens of thousands of clones, 60% to 85% seen once. This chain uses TRBV19 with TRBJ1-1, with unresolved D. The clonotype comes from a human donor in a cohort sampled during active COVID-19. Sequenced: peripheral blood. CDR3 coding DNA: TGTGCCAGTAGTAGGAGGAACACTGAAGCTTTCTTT. Translation: CASSRRNTEAFF.